This T cell receptor (beta chain) is drawn from a study of cytotoxic CD8 clonotypes in ibrutinib-treated CLL. Study results and limitations: Public clonotypes were rare and shrank or held steady on treatment. Clonality increased at ibrutinib response and stayed stable in sustained remission. At progression, however, it fell back toward baseline. Baseline clonality, above age-matched healthy donor levels, tracked circulating CD8+ T-cell counts.

As concerns this clone: What it binds is not known.

V was shortened by 1 base and J by 7 bases, with 11 bases between the two germline ends. The CDR3 totals 14 residues. The germline CDR1 and CDR2 sequences are KGHSH and LQKENI. Sequencing was performed with immunoSEQ multiplex PCR; in TCRdb, only in-frame clones are kept and a portion is missing. The profile shows over 100,000 clones, over 75% of them singletons. The specimen comprised PBMCs, sampled after 24 months of ibrutinib treatment. The receptor comes from a human donor with chronic lymphocytic leukemia. The chain recombines TRBV18 with TRBJ1-5, with D unresolved. CDR3 nucleotides: TGTGCCAGCTCACCACAAAAACTAGTCCAGCCCCAGCATTTT. The encoded protein is CASSPQKLVQPQHF. Full variable domain (outside the CDR3, taken from reference TRBV18 and TRBJ1-5): NAGVMQNPRHLVRRRGQEARLRCSPMKGHSHVYWYRQLPEEGLKFMVYLQKENIIDESGMPKERFSAEFPKEGPSILRIQQVVRGDSAAYFCASSPQKLVQPQHFGDGTRLSIL.